The rows below give T cell receptor beta chains drawn from one sample of a study of T-cell memory formation after mild COVID-19. TCRdb redid the calling of the 5' RACE reads with MiXCR, one entry per CDR3 protein. The table has about 180,000 distinct CDR3 sequences, approximately 16% seen once. Sequences were obtained from PBMCs or a T cell subset sorted from them (not recorded which). These TCRs come from an adult woman who had mild COVID-19 (a few samples of this study predate the infection). Cell type and time point are not known. Each CDR3 is given with its conserved first and last residue. D genes are given only for firm matches. A row's size may be missing; if present it is once, few, many or a size class.

clone_size: many; j_call: TRBJ2-3; d_call: TRBD2; v_call: TRBV7-2; cdr3_nt: TGTGCCAGCAGCTTTAGCGGGAGGACAGATACGCAGTATTTT; cdr3_aa: CASSFSGRTDTQYF
clone_size: .; j_call: TRBJ2-3; d_call: .; v_call: TRBV7-3; cdr3_nt: TGTGCCAGCAGCTGGGGGATTAGCGGTTATTCCACAGATACGCAGTATTTT; cdr3_aa: CASSWGISGYSTDTQYF
clone_size: few; j_call: TRBJ2-1; d_call: TRBD2; v_call: TRBV20-1; cdr3_nt: TGCAGTGCTAGTTCTGGACTAGCGGGGGGCAATGAGCAGTTCTTC; cdr3_aa: CSASSGLAGGNEQFF
clone_size: .; j_call: TRBJ2-7; d_call: TRBD2; v_call: TRBV6-5; cdr3_nt: TGTGCCAGCAGTTACACCCGGGCTAGCGGGAGCCGCGAGCAGTACTTC; cdr3_aa: CASSYTRASGSREQYF
clone_size: many; j_call: TRBJ2-7; d_call: TRBD2; v_call: TRBV20-1; cdr3_nt: TGCAGTGCTAGAGCTTCCCCCGGGGGGGGGCGATCCTACGAGCAGTACTTC; cdr3_aa: CSARASPGGGRSYEQYF
clone_size: many; j_call: TRBJ2-7; d_call: TRBD1; v_call: TRBV5-5; cdr3_nt: TGTGCCAGCAGCAGGGGACAGCAAGCGTACTACGAGCAGTACTTC; cdr3_aa: CASSRGQQAYYEQYF
clone_size: few; j_call: TRBJ2-7; d_call: TRBD1; v_call: TRBV6-5; cdr3_nt: TGTGCCAGCAGCGCGGACAGGGCCGTCCGCGAGCAGTACTTC; cdr3_aa: CASSADRAVREQYF
clone_size: .; j_call: TRBJ2-3; d_call: .; v_call: TRBV5-1; cdr3_nt: TGCGCCAGCAGCAAGTTTTGGGCAGATACGCAGTATTTT; cdr3_aa: CASSKFWADTQYF
clone_size: many; j_call: TRBJ2-5; d_call: .; v_call: TRBV5-1; cdr3_nt: TGCGCCAGCAGCTTGGGGCCTCGGGAGACCCAGTACTTC; cdr3_aa: CASSLGPRETQYF
clone_size: few; j_call: TRBJ1-3; d_call: .; v_call: TRBV5-5; cdr3_nt: TGTGCCAGCAGCCTAAGGACGGTGGACAGCCCCTCTGGAAACACCATATATTTT; cdr3_aa: CASSLRTVDSPSGNTIYF
clone_size: .; j_call: TRBJ2-1; d_call: TRBD2; v_call: TRBV7-6; cdr3_nt: TGTGCCAGCAGCACTACTAGCGGGAGTGGGTATGAGCAGTTCTTC; cdr3_aa: CASSTTSGSGYEQFF
clone_size: .; j_call: TRBJ1-5; d_call: .; v_call: TRBV6-6; cdr3_nt: TGTGCCAGCAGTTACTCCGTACCGGGGATGAGCAATCAGCCCCAGCATTTT; cdr3_aa: CASSYSVPGMSNQPQHF
clone_size: .; j_call: TRBJ2-5; d_call: .; v_call: TRBV7-2; cdr3_nt: TGTGCCAGCAGCTCCCTAGGGGGACGAGGGGAGACCCAGTACTTC; cdr3_aa: CASSSLGGRGETQYF
clone_size: many; j_call: TRBJ2-3; d_call: TRBD2; v_call: TRBV20-1; cdr3_nt: TGCAGTGCTTCTCTCGTAGCGGGAGGAGTGGATACGCAGTATTTT; cdr3_aa: CSASLVAGGVDTQYF
clone_size: .; j_call: TRBJ2-3; d_call: .; v_call: TRBV20-1; cdr3_nt: TGCAGTGTTCCCTTTCGGTATACGCAGTATTTT; cdr3_aa: CSVPFRYTQYF
clone_size: .; j_call: TRBJ2-1; d_call: TRBD2; v_call: TRBV6-5; cdr3_nt: TGTGCCAGCAGGACTAGCGGGGGTGCCGGGTACAATGAGCAGTTCTTC; cdr3_aa: CASRTSGGAGYNEQFF
clone_size: .; j_call: TRBJ1-3; d_call: .; v_call: TRBV29-1; cdr3_nt: TGCAGCGTTGAAGTGGGGCAGGGATCGACCGGAAACACCATATATTTT; cdr3_aa: CSVEVGQGSTGNTIYF
clone_size: .; j_call: TRBJ2-1; d_call: TRBD1; v_call: TRBV7-6; cdr3_nt: TGTGCCAGCAGCGCCCAGAGGGGGCCCCATGAGCAGTTCTTC; cdr3_aa: CASSAQRGPHEQFF
clone_size: .; j_call: TRBJ2-7; d_call: .; v_call: TRBV7-9; cdr3_nt: TGTGCCAGCAGCCGGGACGGATACGAGCAGTACTTC; cdr3_aa: CASSRDGYEQYF
clone_size: few; j_call: TRBJ2-7; d_call: .; v_call: TRBV20-1; cdr3_nt: TGCAGTGCTAGATCCGGGGTAGAGCAGTACTTC; cdr3_aa: CSARSGVEQYF
clone_size: .; j_call: TRBJ2-3; d_call: .; v_call: TRBV5-1; cdr3_nt: TGCGCCAGCAGTTCCGGGACCGGCACAGATACGCAGTATTTT; cdr3_aa: CASSSGTGTDTQYF
clone_size: .; j_call: TRBJ2-7; d_call: TRBD2; v_call: TRBV4-3; cdr3_nt: TGCGCCAGCAGCCAACTAGCGGGAGATAGGTACGAGCAGTACTTC; cdr3_aa: CASSQLAGDRYEQYF
clone_size: few; j_call: TRBJ2-1; d_call: .; v_call: TRBV29-1; cdr3_nt: TGCAGCGTAGAACCCACGTACGGAGGGTTCTTC; cdr3_aa: CSVEPTYGGFF
clone_size: .; j_call: TRBJ2-1; d_call: TRBD2; v_call: TRBV7-2; cdr3_nt: TGTGCCAGCAGCTTAGTGGCTAGCGGGTCCTACAATGAGCAGTTCTTC; cdr3_aa: CASSLVASGSYNEQFF
clone_size: few; j_call: TRBJ2-3; d_call: TRBD1; v_call: TRBV7-6; cdr3_nt: TGTGCCAGCAGCCGCGTCCGGGGACAGGGCACAGATACGCAGTATTTT; cdr3_aa: CASSRVRGQGTDTQYF
clone_size: few; j_call: TRBJ2-1; d_call: TRBD2; v_call: TRBV3-1; cdr3_nt: TGTGCCAGCAGCACTAGCGGGAGGTACAATGAGCAGTTCTTC; cdr3_aa: CASSTSGRYNEQFF
clone_size: few; j_call: TRBJ2-1; d_call: .; v_call: TRBV7-9; cdr3_nt: TGTGCCAGCAGCTCCCCGGACACTAACTCCTACAATGAGCAGTTCTTC; cdr3_aa: CASSSPDTNSYNEQFF
clone_size: .; j_call: TRBJ2-1; d_call: TRBD2; v_call: TRBV29-1; cdr3_nt: TGCAGCGTTGCATGGGCTAGCGGGGGAGACAATGAGCAGTTCTTC; cdr3_aa: CSVAWASGGDNEQFF
clone_size: .; j_call: TRBJ2-3; d_call: .; v_call: TRBV24-1; cdr3_nt: TGTGCCACCAGTGATTCCGCGCTATACACAGATACGCAGTATTTT; cdr3_aa: CATSDSALYTDTQYF
clone_size: .; j_call: TRBJ1-1; d_call: .; v_call: TRBV14; cdr3_nt: TGTGCCAGCAGCCAAGAGTCCCCAAACACTGAAGCTTTCTTT; cdr3_aa: CASSQESPNTEAFF
clone_size: few; j_call: TRBJ2-1; d_call: TRBD1; v_call: TRBV5-1; cdr3_nt: TGCGCCAGCAGCTTGGATGGGACAGGCTCCCCCAATGAGCAGTTCTTC; cdr3_aa: CASSLDGTGSPNEQFF
clone_size: few; j_call: TRBJ2-1; d_call: TRBD2; v_call: TRBV11-3; cdr3_nt: TGTGCCAGCACCGTCGTAGCGGGAGGGAAATATGAGCAGTTCTTC; cdr3_aa: CASTVVAGGKYEQFF
clone_size: few; j_call: TRBJ2-5; d_call: .; v_call: TRBV30; cdr3_nt: TGTGCCTGGAGTACAAGCCAGACCCAGTACTTC; cdr3_aa: CAWSTSQTQYF
clone_size: few; j_call: TRBJ1-5; d_call: .; v_call: TRBV20-1; cdr3_nt: TGCAGTGCTAGGAGGCAGGGTTTCAATCAGCCCCAGCATTTT; cdr3_aa: CSARRQGFNQPQHF
clone_size: few; j_call: TRBJ1-1; d_call: .; v_call: TRBV18; cdr3_nt: TGTGCCAGCTCACCGGGACTTCCGAACACTGAAGCTTTCTTT; cdr3_aa: CASSPGLPNTEAFF